This TCR delta chain was profiled in a study of Vδ1+ human thymocytes. Regarding the study as a whole: Unexpected Vdelta2 sequences could cause misinterpretation of bulk repertoire data. Thymic TRG and TRD repertoires appeared highly polyclonal.

RNA was extracted from the cells and then reverse transcribed. The CDR3 regions were amplified by multiplex PCR from V-gene primers to a constant-region primer. TCRdb redid clone calling on the multiplex PCR reads using CATT. Of more than 50,000 delta-chain clones listed, roughly 16% were seen once; the top ten hold approximately 0.4%. In germline, CDR1 is TSWWSYY, CDR2 QGS. Trimming left V 2 bases short and J 1 base short, with 20 bases between. The CDR3 sequence is 18 residues long. For this clone: Its antigen is still unknown.

The sample comprised Vdelta1+ gamma-delta thymocytes from the thymus. The subset was: FACS-sorted CD3+ TCRalphabeta- TCRVdelta1+ TCRVdelta2- thymocytes. The TCR was taken from a girl less than two years old who had congenital heart surgery. The chain joins TRDV1 to TRDJ1; possibly TRDD3 for D (5 bases). The CDR3 bases are TGTGCTCTTGGGGAAATGGGCCCACGCGCGGGGACCACCGATAAACTCATCTTT. Amino acids: CALGEMGPRAGTTDKLIF.